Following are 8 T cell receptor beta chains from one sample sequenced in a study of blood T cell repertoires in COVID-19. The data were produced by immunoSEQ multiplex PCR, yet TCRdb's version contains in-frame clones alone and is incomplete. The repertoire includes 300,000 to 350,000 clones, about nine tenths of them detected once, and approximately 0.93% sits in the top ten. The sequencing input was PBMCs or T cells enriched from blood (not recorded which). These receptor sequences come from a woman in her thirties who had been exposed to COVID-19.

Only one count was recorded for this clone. The CDR3 coding sequence is TGTGCCACTTCCGGGACAGGGTCTGAAACTAATGAAAAACTGTTTTTT. Its translation: CATSGTGSETNEKLFF. The V and J genes are TRBV10-3 and TRBJ1-4; 9 bases align to TRBD1. The CDR3 consists of 16 residues. With 10 bases clipped from V and 1 base from J, the junction kept 10 bases outside the gene matches. In germline, CDR1 is ENHRY, CDR2 SYGVKD.

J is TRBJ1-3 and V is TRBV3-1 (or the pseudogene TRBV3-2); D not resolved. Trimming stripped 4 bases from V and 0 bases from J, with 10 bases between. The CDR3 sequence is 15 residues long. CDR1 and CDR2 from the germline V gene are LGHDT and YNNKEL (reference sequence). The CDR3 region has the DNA TGTGCCAGCAGCCTTGGAGACGTCTCTGGAAACACCATATATTTT. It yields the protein CASSLGDVSGNTIYF.

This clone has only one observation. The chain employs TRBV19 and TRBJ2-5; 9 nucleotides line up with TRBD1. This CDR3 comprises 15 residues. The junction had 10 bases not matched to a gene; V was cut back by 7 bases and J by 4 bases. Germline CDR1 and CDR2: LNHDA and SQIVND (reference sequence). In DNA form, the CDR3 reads TGTGCCAGTATGCCCGTGGGACAGGGCGGAGAGACCCAGTACTTC. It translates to CASMPVGQGGETQYF.

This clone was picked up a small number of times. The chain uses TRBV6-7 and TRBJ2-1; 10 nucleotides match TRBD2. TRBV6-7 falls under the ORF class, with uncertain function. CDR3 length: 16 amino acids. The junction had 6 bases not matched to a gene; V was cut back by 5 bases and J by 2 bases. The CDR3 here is CASSRPTSGTYNEQFF. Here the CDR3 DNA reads TGTGCCAGCAGTCGGCCCACTAGCGGGACCTACAATGAGCAGTTCTTC.

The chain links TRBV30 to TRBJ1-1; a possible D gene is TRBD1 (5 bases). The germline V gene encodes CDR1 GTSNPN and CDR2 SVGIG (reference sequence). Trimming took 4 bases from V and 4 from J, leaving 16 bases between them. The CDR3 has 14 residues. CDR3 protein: CAWNIAGPATEAFF. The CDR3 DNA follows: TGTGCCTGGAACATCGCGGGACCCGCCACTGAAGCTTTCTTT.

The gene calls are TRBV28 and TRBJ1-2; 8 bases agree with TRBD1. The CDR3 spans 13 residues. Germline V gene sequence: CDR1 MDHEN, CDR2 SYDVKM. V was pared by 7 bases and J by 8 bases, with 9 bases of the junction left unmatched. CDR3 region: CASTERTGPGYTF. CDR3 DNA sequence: TGTGCCAGCACCGAGAGGACAGGGCCCGGCTACACCTTC.

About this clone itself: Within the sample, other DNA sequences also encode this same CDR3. The CDR3 region is CASSPPGKGGYTF. The CDR3 DNA sequence: TGTGCCAGCAGTCCGCCCGGGAAGGGTGGCTACACCTTC. The chain couples TRBV28 to TRBJ1-2; no definite D call. The CDR3 runs 13 residues. V lost 5 bases and J lost 7, with 14 bases in between. In germline, CDR1 is MDHEN, CDR2 SYDVKM.

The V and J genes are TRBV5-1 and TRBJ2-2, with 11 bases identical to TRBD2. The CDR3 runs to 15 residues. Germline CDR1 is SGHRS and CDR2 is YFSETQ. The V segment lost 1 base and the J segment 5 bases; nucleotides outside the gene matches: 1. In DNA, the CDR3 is TGCGCCAGCAGCTTGCGACTAGCGGGGACCGGGGAGCTGTTTTTT. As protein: CASSLRLAGTGELFF.